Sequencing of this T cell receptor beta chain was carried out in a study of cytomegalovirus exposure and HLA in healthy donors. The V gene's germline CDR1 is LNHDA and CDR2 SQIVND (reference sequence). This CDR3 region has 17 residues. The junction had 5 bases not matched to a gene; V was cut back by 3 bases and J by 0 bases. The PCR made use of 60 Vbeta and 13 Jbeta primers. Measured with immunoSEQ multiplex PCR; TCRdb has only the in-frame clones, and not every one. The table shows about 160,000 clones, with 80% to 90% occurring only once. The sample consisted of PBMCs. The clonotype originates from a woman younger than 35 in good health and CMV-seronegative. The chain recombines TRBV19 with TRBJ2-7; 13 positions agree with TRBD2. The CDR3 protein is CASSIGTSGDFSYEQYF. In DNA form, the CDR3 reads TGTGCCAGTAGTATCGGGACTAGCGGGGATTTCTCCTACGAGCAGTACTTC.